The 20 T cell receptor beta chains reported below all come from one sample, sequenced in a study of blood T cell repertoires in COVID-19. Measured with immunoSEQ multiplex PCR; TCRdb has only the in-frame clones, and not every one. The sample consists of approximately 150,000 clones, 79% of them appearing once. The specimen was PBMCs or T cells enriched from blood (not recorded which). All receptors come from a woman in her 70s in a cohort exposed to, infected with or recovered from COVID-19 (not recorded which).

V is TRBV19 and J is TRBJ1-5; 7 nucleotides match TRBD1. The V segment lost 6 bases and the J segment 13 bases; nucleotides outside the gene matches: 12. The CDR3 is 13 amino acids. The germline V gene encodes CDR1 LNHDA and CDR2 SQIVND (reference sequence). This CDR3 reads CASSPGPRDRQHF. CDR3 bases: TGTGCCAGTAGCCCCGGCCCCCGGGACAGACAGCATTTT. Combining the CDR3 with reference TRBV19 and TRBJ1-5 gives the whole variable domain DGGITQSPKYLFRKEGQNVTLSCEQNLNHDAMYWYRQDPGQGLRLIYYSQIVNDFQKGDIAEGYSVSREKKESFPLTVTSAQKNPTAFYLCASSPGPRDRQHFGDGTRLSIL.

This chain joins TRBV5-4 and TRBJ1-2, with TRBD1 identical over 7 bases. Germline CDR1 is SGHNT and CDR2 is YYREEE (reference sequence). Trimming took 4 bases from V and 5 from J; bases not matched to a gene: 8. The CDR3 runs 14 residues. The CDR3 is CASSPRGQSYGYTF. The CDR3 nucleotides read TGTGCCAGCAGCCCGAGGGGGCAGTCTTATGGCTACACCTTC.

The V call is TRBV10-2, the J call TRBJ1-6, with a possible D match to TRBD1 (5 bases). This CDR3 has 14 amino acids. Trimming left V 8 bases short and J 6 bases short, with 14 bases between. CDR1 and CDR2 from the germline V gene are WSHSY and SAAADI. CDR3 region: CASLAGGANSPLHF. Written as DNA, the CDR3 is TGCGCCAGCTTGGCCGGCGGGGCTAATTCACCCCTCCACTTT.

The chain employs TRBV28 and TRBJ1-5; D is unresolved. V was cut by 7 bases and J by 11 bases, with 21 bases left in between. CDR1 and CDR2 (germline): MDHEN, SYDVKM. This CDR3 has 14 amino acids. The CDR3 loop reads CASTKPPTRESQHF. As DNA, the CDR3 is TGTGCCAGCACCAAACCCCCAACCCGGGAATCCCAGCATTTT.

The J gene is TRBJ2-1, the V gene TRBV7-2; perhaps TRBD1 as D (6 bases). V was pared by 7 bases and J by 3 bases, with 16 bases between. Looked up from germline, CDR1 is SGHTA and CDR2 is FQGNSA. The CDR3 contains 15 residues. This CDR3 reads CASTLQGGNYNEQFF. In DNA form, the CDR3 reads TGTGCCAGCACCCTACAGGGCGGAAACTACAATGAGCAGTTCTTC.

V is TRBV7-2 and J is TRBJ2-1; 10 bases agree with TRBD2. Trimming at V came to 2 bases and at J to 3 bases, leaving 4 bases not matched to a gene. The CDR3 is made up of 16 amino acids. Germline loops: CDR1 SGHTA, CDR2 FQGNSA. The CDR3 bases are TGTGCCAGCAGCTTATCGTCTAGCGGGAGCTACAATGAGCAGTTCTTC. It is translated as CASSLSSSGSYNEQFF. The full variable domain, in which reference TRBV7-2 and TRBJ2-1 provide the parts outside the CDR3, is GAGVSQSPSNKVTEKGKDVELRCDPISGHTALYWYRQSLGQGLEFLIYFQGNSAPDKSGLPSDRFSAERTGGSVSTLTIQRTQQEDSAVYLCASSLSSSGSYNEQFFGPGTRLTVL.

The chain combines TRBV3-1 (or the pseudogene TRBV3-2) with TRBJ2-7; 7 bases align to TRBD1. Trimming removed 1 base from V and 2 bases from J; junction bases left unmatched: 2. Germline-derived CDR1 and CDR2 are LGHDT and YNNKEL (reference sequence). The CDR3 consists of 14 residues. This CDR3 is CASSQGTGTYEQYF. The CDR3 DNA sequence: TGTGCCAGCAGCCAAGGGACAGGTACCTACGAGCAGTACTTC.

V gene TRBV19 combines with J gene TRBJ1-6; 9 bases are a match to TRBD1. V dropped 6 bases and J dropped 8; count of bases not matched to a gene: 8. This CDR3 has 15 amino acids. Germline assignment: CDR1 LNHDA and CDR2 SQIVND (reference sequence). The CDR3 region has the DNA TGTGCCAGTAGCATCGACAGGGGGAAGGATTCACCCCTCCACTTT. This codes for CASSIDRGKDSPLHF.

The gene calls are TRBV11-2 and TRBJ2-2; TRBD2 agrees at 8 bases. The CDR3 covers 15 residues. Trimming took 5 bases from V and 0 from J; bases not matched to a gene: 2. Looked up from germline, CDR1 is SGHAT and CDR2 is FQNNGV. The CDR3: CASSLGLANTGELFF. As DNA, the CDR3 is TGTGCCAGCAGCCTGGGACTAGCGAACACCGGGGAGCTGTTTTTT.

The J gene is TRBJ1-6, the V gene TRBV6-5; 10 positions agree with TRBD1. The CDR3 spans 15 residues. Germline V gives CDR1 MNHEY, CDR2 SVGAGI. V shed 6 bases and J 9 bases; nucleotides not matched to a gene: 8. The CDR3 coding sequence is TGTGCCAGCAGAAATCCGGGACAGGGGACTTCACCCCTCCACTTT. Residues: CASRNPGQGTSPLHF.

This clone came up once. This rearrangement joins TRBV7-8 to TRBJ1-2; the D gene is possibly TRBD1 (6 bases). The CDR3 extends over 15 amino acids. V was pared by 5 bases and J by 4 bases, with 17 bases between. Germline V lookup: CDR1 SGHVS, CDR2 FQNEAQ. DNA of the CDR3: TGTGCCAGCAGCCCCACCCCTGACAGGACCTATGGCTACACCTTC. Residues: CASSPTPDRTYGYTF.

The V and J genes are TRBV5-1 and TRBJ1-2, with a possible D match to TRBD1 (5 bases). This CDR3 has 15 residues. V was trimmed by 0 bases and J by 3 bases, leaving 12 bases between them. Germline V gives CDR1 SGHRS, CDR2 YFSETQ. The CDR3 sequence is CASSLASGTDYGYTF. CDR3 in DNA: TGCGCCAGCAGCTTGGCCAGCGGGACCGACTATGGCTACACCTTC.

The chain joins TRBV7-9 to TRBJ2-4; D possibly corresponds to TRBD1 (6 bases). Per germline, CDR1 SEHNR and CDR2 FQNEAQ (reference sequence). Trimming took 2 bases from V and 1 from J, leaving 9 bases between them. This CDR3 is built from 15 residues. CDR3 amino acids: CASSLYRAAKNIQYF. The CDR3 DNA follows: TGTGCCAGCAGCTTATACAGGGCGGCCAAAAACATTCAGTACTTC.

V is TRBV27 and J is TRBJ1-4, with D perhaps matching TRBD1 (6 bases). The CDR3 sequence is 15 residues long. V lost 4 bases and J 12 bases, leaving 21 bases between the germline ends. Germline V CDR1 and CDR2: MNHEY, SMNVEV (reference sequence). As DNA, the CDR3 is TGTGCCAGCAGTTCCCCCTCCAGGGGATACAACCAACTGTTTTTT. It encodes CASSSPSRGYNQLFF.

V is TRBV5-4 and J is TRBJ2-1; TRBD2 agrees at 13 bases. Germline trimming cut 7 bases from V and 7 bases from J; bases unmatched to any gene: 8. Germline CDR1 SGHNT, CDR2 YYREEE (reference sequence). CDR3 size: 15 residues. CDR3 in amino acids: CASELAGGPRNEQFF. For the CDR3, the DNA is TGTGCCAGCGAACTAGCGGGAGGGCCCCGGAATGAGCAGTTCTTC.

The V call is TRBV6-2 or TRBV6-3, the J call TRBJ2-1; D is possibly TRBD1 (5 bases). The germline V gene has CDR1 MNHEY and CDR2 SVGEGT. With 2 bases removed from V and 2 bases from J, the gap between germline ends came to 7 bases. The CDR3 sequence is 14 residues long. The CDR3 here is CASSYRGPYNEQFF. The CDR3 DNA is TGTGCCAGCAGTTACAGGGGTCCCTACAATGAGCAGTTCTTC.

The chain uses TRBV6-5 and TRBJ2-7, with a weak D call TRBD2 (5 bases). The V and J ends lost 6 bases and 0 bases respectively, with 12 bases between them. CDR3 length equals 14 residues. Germline V gene data show CDR1 as MNHEY and CDR2 as SVGAGI. The CDR3 loop is CASRTTTSSYEQYF. CDR3 nucleotides: TGTGCCAGCAGGACGACTACGAGCTCCTACGAGCAGTACTTC.

The count of this clone is one. The V and J genes are TRBV9 and TRBJ2-5, with TRBD2 identical over 9 bases. Germline-derived CDR1 and CDR2 are SGDLS and YYNGEE. The junction had 17 bases not matched to a gene; V was cut back by 7 bases and J by 7 bases. The CDR3 consists of 16 residues. The CDR3 loop reads CASSPGGASGEGTQYF. The CDR3 nucleotides are TGTGCCAGCTCCCCCGGGGGGGCTAGCGGGGAAGGGACCCAGTACTTC.

The chain couples TRBV9 to TRBJ1-2; no clear D. CDR3 length: 13 residues. Per germline, CDR1 SGDLS and CDR2 YYNGEE. Trimming removed 3 bases from V and 2 bases from J, with 8 bases in between. The CDR3 DNA sequence: TGTGCCAGCAGCGCGGGGTCGAACTATGGCTACACCTTC. Its protein is CASSAGSNYGYTF.

The chain links TRBV7-3 to TRBJ2-1; TRBD1 matches at 7 bases. Losses at the gene ends were 2 bases for V and 7 bases for J; bases not matched to a gene: 8. Looked up from germline, CDR1 is SGHTA and CDR2 is FQGTGA. This CDR3 contains 15 residues. The CDR3: CASSLVGQDGNEQFF. The CDR3 nucleotides are TGTGCCAGCAGCTTAGTCGGACAGGACGGGAATGAGCAGTTCTTC.